The 25 T cell receptor beta chains below all came from one sample that was sequenced in a study of T cell responses to AZD1222 COVID-19 vaccine. Clones were sequenced by immunoSEQ multiplex PCR, and TCRdb holds only the in-frame ones, with some missing. The table lists about 210,000 clones, 85% to 95% of them singletons. The sequences come from peripheral blood, collected on day 0 of AZD1222 vaccination. These receptors all stem from an adult in good health.

This clone was seen only once. The V call is TRBV6-4, the J call TRBJ1-6, with TRBD1 matching over 7 bases. V shed 6 bases and J 4 bases; nucleotides not matched to a gene: 3. CDR3 length: 14 residues. Germline V gene sequence: CDR1 MRHNA, CDR2 SNTAGT. The CDR3 region has the DNA TGTGCCAGCAGAGGGGACAGTTATAATTCACCCCTCCACTTT. Its translation: CASRGDSYNSPLHF.

CDR3 protein: CASGGGVYGYTF. The CDR3 DNA follows: TGTGCCAGCGGTGGAGGGGTGTATGGCTACACCTTC. The chain links TRBV7-3 to TRBJ1-2; tentative D call: TRBD1 (5 bases). The V end lost 8 bases, the J end lost 5 bases, and 12 bases lay between the germline ends. Germline V gives CDR1 SGHTA, CDR2 FQGTGA. This CDR3 contains 12 residues.

This chain connects TRBV14 to TRBJ1-3; 8 bases align to TRBD1. J was trimmed by 0 bases and V by 4 bases; bases with no gene match: 8. The germline V gene has CDR1 SGHDN and CDR2 FVKESK. This CDR3 is built from 17 residues. The CDR3 coding sequence is TGTGCCAGCAGCCCCCCGGGACAGGCTAGCTCTGGAAACACCATATATTTT. Protein: CASSPPGQASSGNTIYF. Supplemented by reference TRBV14 and TRBJ1-3, the full variable domain reads EAGVTQFPSHSVIEKGQTVTLRCDPISGHDNLYWYRRVMGKEIKFLLHFVKESKQDESGMPNNRFLAERTGGTYSTLKVQPAELEDSGVYFCASSPPGQASSGNTIYFGEGSWLTVV.

The chain couples TRBV5-4 to TRBJ1-5; 8 nucleotides line up with TRBD1. Unmatched junction bases numbered 9, after V lost 0 bases and J lost 7 bases. The CDR3 is 16 residues long. CDR1 is SGHNT and CDR2 is YYREEE in the germline V gene (reference sequence). The CDR3 here is CASSLAQQGGEQPQHF. CDR3 DNA: TGTGCCAGCAGCTTGGCCCAACAGGGGGGGGAACAGCCCCAGCATTTT. Full variable domain (remainder filled in from reference TRBV5-4 and TRBJ1-5): ETGVTQSPTHLIKTRGQQVTLRCSSQSGHNTVSWYQQALGQGPQFIFQYYREEENGRGNFPPRFSGLQFPNYSSELNVNALELDDSALYLCASSLAQQGGEQPQHFGDGTRLSIL.

This clone occurred a few times. The chain uses TRBV18 and TRBJ2-3; D possibly corresponds to TRBD1 (6 bases). Germline V gene sequence: CDR1 KGHSH, CDR2 LQKENI. The V gene lost 3 bases and the J gene lost 5 bases, with 9 bases spanning the gap. The CDR3 length is 13 residues. DNA of the CDR3: TGTGCCAGCTCACCGGGGGCCCAAGATACGCAGTATTTT. It encodes CASSPGAQDTQYF.

J is TRBJ1-3 and V is TRBV5-6; D gene ambiguous. Between the trimmed V and J ends, which lost 0 bases and 4 bases, there was a span of 5 bases. CDR3 length: 13 residues. Germline V lookup: CDR1 SGHDT, CDR2 YYEEEE. The CDR3 reads CASSLAHGNTIYF. For the CDR3, the DNA is TGTGCCAGCAGCTTGGCCCACGGAAACACCATATATTTT.

This clone was seen just once. The chain links TRBV9 to TRBJ2-3; 8 nucleotides line up with TRBD2. The germline V gene has CDR1 SGDLS and CDR2 YYNGEE. Trimming took 7 bases from V and 2 from J; bases not matched to a gene: 9. This CDR3 is 15 amino acids long. The CDR3, as DNA: TGTGCCAGCGAGGGGTTAGCGGGGACCACAGATACGCAGTATTTT. Its translation: CASEGLAGTTDTQYF.

The V call is TRBV6-6, the J call TRBJ2-4; D possibly matches TRBD1 or TRBD2 (5 bases each). Between the trimmed V and J ends, which lost 6 bases and 6 bases, there was a span of 9 bases. The germline V gene has CDR1 MNHNY and CDR2 SVGAGI (reference sequence). The CDR3 has 12 residues. For the CDR3, the DNA is TGTGCCAGCAGGAGGGACCGAAACATTCAGTACTTC. Amino acid sequence: CASRRDRNIQYF.

The chain has TRBV28 and TRBJ1-5; D gene ambiguous. Trimming took off 1 base at V and 4 bases at J, with 8 bases between the two ends. The germline gives CDR1 MDHEN, CDR2 SYDVKM. The CDR3 runs 14 residues. The CDR3 here is CASSLSGLNQPQHF. The CDR3 DNA follows: TGTGCCAGCAGTTTATCTGGGTTGAATCAGCCCCAGCATTTT.

The CDR3 DNA sequence: TGTGCCAGCGCCTTCGGGTACACCAATGAAAAACTGTTTTTT. The encoded protein is CASAFGYTNEKLFF. The gene calls are TRBV6-5 and TRBJ1-4; D gene ambiguous. The CDR3 sequence is 14 residues long. V lost 8 bases, J lost 5 bases, and 15 bases lay in between. Looked up from germline, CDR1 is MNHEY and CDR2 is SVGAGI.

The chain couples TRBV7-9 to TRBJ1-1; D gene ambiguous. CDR3 length: 12 residues. Germline loops: CDR1 SEHNR, CDR2 FQNEAQ (reference sequence). Trimming cost V 1 base and J 4 bases, with 4 bases left between them. CDR3 coding DNA: TGTGCCAGCAGCTTAGTTAGCACTGAAGCTTTCTTT. This encodes CASSLVSTEAFF.

V is TRBV10-3 and J is TRBJ1-2; D ambiguous. The ends were cut back, 8 bases at V and 4 bases at J, with 8 bases in the middle. Germline V gene data show CDR1 as ENHRY and CDR2 as SYGVKD. This CDR3 spans 11 amino acids. CDR3 residues: CAILRVYGYTF. Here the CDR3 DNA reads TGTGCCATCCTTCGGGTCTATGGCTACACCTTC.

The V gene is TRBV21-1, the J gene TRBJ1-2; the table's D call, TRBD1, was not checked against the DNA. TRBV21-1 is deemed a pseudogene. This CDR3 is 22 amino acids long. The CDR3 here is CASSGFSDLGQGESWGYYGYTF. The CDR3 DNA reads TGTGCCAGCAGCGGATTTAGTGACCTAGGACAGGGCGAGTCGTGGGGCTACTATGGCTACACCTTC.

J is TRBJ1-3 and V is TRBV28; D perhaps matches TRBD1 (5 bases). The CDR3 consists of 15 residues. Germline V CDR1 and CDR2: MDHEN, SYDVKM. Trimming left V 2 bases short and J 0 bases short, with 8 bases between. CDR3 sequence (DNA): TGTGCCAGCAGTTTAGAGGGGACCTCTGGAAACACCATATATTTT. It is translated as CASSLEGTSGNTIYF.

This sequence joins TRBV18 and TRBJ1-2; D gene unclear. The CDR3 consists of 11 residues. V was cut by 2 bases and J by 7 bases, with 5 bases left in between. The germline V gene encodes CDR1 KGHSH and CDR2 LQKENI. The CDR3 here is CASSPGSGYTF. CDR3 nucleotide sequence: TGTGCCAGCTCACCAGGTAGTGGCTACACCTTC.

The rearrangement joins TRBV30 to TRBJ1-2; D call uncertain. The CDR3 spans 17 residues. Germline V gene sequence: CDR1 GTSNPN, CDR2 SVGIG (reference sequence). The germline V and J ends were trimmed by 0 bases and 6 bases, with 23 bases remaining between them. The CDR3 DNA reads TGTGCCTGGAGTGTACGGCGGATTGGGGTGGAACGGGATGGCTACACCTTC. Protein sequence: CAWSVRRIGVERDGYTF.

The chain is built from TRBV19 and TRBJ2-5, with 7 bases matching TRBD2. The ends lost 5 bases at V and 3 bases at J; junction bases unmatched: 3. The germline gives CDR1 LNHDA, CDR2 SQIVND (reference sequence). The CDR3 contains 13 residues. The CDR3 nucleotides are TGTGCCAGTAGTTGGGGGGGTGAAGAGACCCAGTACTTC. Translation gives CASSWGGEETQYF.

This clone is a singleton in its sample. The chain carries TRBV28 and TRBJ1-4, with 7 positions matching TRBD1. The CDR3 sequence is 14 residues long. CDR1 is MDHEN, CDR2 SYDVKM, per germline. The V and J ends lost 5 bases and 5 bases, in that order; junction bases with no gene match: 5. CDR3 region: CASSIRGENEKLFF. The CDR3, as DNA: TGTGCCAGCAGTATCAGGGGGGAGAATGAAAAACTGTTTTTT.

V is TRBV6-5 and J is TRBJ1-3, with D uncertain. V shed 8 bases and J shed 0 bases, with 11 bases lying between them. Germline loops: CDR1 MNHEY, CDR2 SVGAGI. The CDR3 sequence is 14 residues long. This CDR3 reads CASGREGSGNTIYF. The DNA for the CDR3 is TGTGCCAGCGGGAGGGAGGGCTCTGGAAACACCATATATTTT.

For the CDR3, the DNA is TGCGCCAGCAGCCACCCAAGGACAGGGGGAGAGAATCAGCCCCAGCATTTT. Its translation is CASSHPRTGGENQPQHF. The genes are TRBV4-1 and TRBJ1-5, with 10 bases that match TRBD1. This CDR3 comprises 17 residues. J was trimmed by 4 bases and V by 3 bases; bases with no gene match: 9. Germline values: CDR1 MGHRA, CDR2 YSYEKL.

As concerns this clone: The same CDR3 is also encoded by other DNA sequences in this sample. The V and J genes are TRBV12-3 or TRBV12-4 and TRBJ1-1; D possibly corresponds to TRBD1 (5 bases). The CDR3 is made up of 13 amino acids. V was trimmed by 3 bases and J by 4 bases, leaving 9 bases between them. CDR3 region: CASSFRGGTEAFF. CDR3 nucleotide sequence: TGTGCCAGCAGTTTCCGTGGGGGCACTGAAGCTTTCTTT.

The genes are TRBV18 and TRBJ1-1; a possible D gene is TRBD1 (6 bases). The germline V gene encodes CDR1 KGHSH and CDR2 LQKENI. This CDR3 spans 15 amino acids. The germline V and J ends were trimmed by 2 bases and 6 bases, with 16 bases remaining between them. The CDR3 bases are TGTGCCAGCTCACCAATCCAGGGGTGGTGGGCTGAAGCTTTCTTT. Residues: CASSPIQGWWAEAFF.

V is TRBV2 and J is TRBJ2-7; TRBD2 agrees at 7 bases. The junction had 11 bases not matched to a gene; V was cut back by 5 bases and J by 7 bases. The CDR3 sequence is 14 residues long. Per germline, CDR1 SNHLY and CDR2 FYNNEI. The CDR3 DNA follows: TGTGCCAGCAGTTCAGTTCTGGGGGAGGGAGAGCAGTACTTC. It translates to CASSSVLGEGEQYF.

V and J are TRBV30 and TRBJ1-1; 10 bases map to TRBD1. With 2 bases clipped from V and 4 bases from J, the junction kept 4 bases outside the gene matches. Germline V lookup: CDR1 GTSNPN, CDR2 SVGIG (reference sequence). CDR3 size: 14 residues. CDR3 sequence (DNA): TGTGCCTGGAGTACGGGGACAGGGGCCACTGAAGCTTTCTTT. It is translated as CAWSTGTGATEAFF.

The V call is TRBV9, the J call TRBJ1-5; D is undetermined. This CDR3 is built from 15 residues. Germline loops: CDR1 SGDLS, CDR2 YYNGEE. Trimming cost V 0 bases and J 3 bases, with 10 bases left between them. The CDR3 bases are TGTGCCAGCAGCGTAGATGGAGGTTTCAATCAGCCCCAGCATTTT. This sequence encodes CASSVDGGFNQPQHF.